This T cell receptor beta chain derives from a study of graft-versus-host responses after intestinal transplantation. Study at large: Multivisceral, liver-intestinal, or isolated intestinal transplants were received by the recipients.

The germline V gene has CDR1 SGHNT and CDR2 YYREEE (reference sequence). The CDR3 contains 16 residues. As to this clone: Its antigen is not known.

TCRdb's table, derived via immunoSEQ multiplex PCR, lists solely in-frame clones and lacks some. This table holds roughly 25,000 clones, around 80% found once. The source was unstimulated CD8+ T cells sorted from spleen or lymph node cells, collected before transplant. The origin of this receptor is a human donor who was the organ donor for an intestinal transplant. The chain couples TRBV5-4 to TRBJ2-5, with unresolved D. The J call may be faulty, since TRBJ2-7 better matches the DNA end. The CDR3: CASSLGSFRSSYEQYF. CDR3 DNA sequence: TGTGCCAGCAGCCTGGGGTCTTTTCGAAGCTCCTACGAGCAGTACTTC.